The text below deals with one T cell receptor (beta chain). This clonotype was seen at least ten times. The target of this receptor is not known. The sample holds no much larger clone one base away, and base qualities are not on file. From cysteine to phenylalanine, the CDR3 is 12 amino acids long. Only CDR3 DNA is held: 36 bases, read in frame from base 1. CDR1 and CDR2 are drawn from the germline V gene: SQVTM, ANQGSEA. The junction shows trimming of 7 bases on V and 2 bases on J, and the gene matches do not reach 5 bases of it. Every donor was a healthy Caucasian. Three pairs of female monozygotic twins, all aged about 18 to 30 years, were included in the twin cohort. Peripheral blood mononuclear cells were the source from which RNA for the TCR libraries was isolated. These data belong to a study of identical twins listed by TCRdb under 2016. Background for the entire study: To test whether fetal clonotypes persist, the study used deep sequencing on TCR alpha and beta repertoires from monozygotic twins, unrelated adults of various ages, and cord blood. To rule out contamination, the twin experiments were replicated at different times with different library preparation protocols.

Libraries were built with 5' RACE. The listed sequencing device is Illumina HiSeq 2000. A universal primer binding site was introduced by template switching, and a unique molecular identifier was present in the final cDNA, enabling accurate counting of TCR cDNA molecules. Specific primers in the conserved constant-segment region were used to synthesize first-strand cDNA for TCR alpha and beta chains. To control for contamination, every cDNA library carried two barcodes: a SMART-Mk sample barcode plus Illumina barcodes. TruSeq adapter sequences, together with Illumina sample barcodes, were added in two successive PCR steps. The TCR alpha and beta cDNA libraries were sequenced on the Illumina HiSeq platform using custom primers. The original pipeline was this. Unique molecular identifiers were extracted from raw reads with MiGEC, and CDR3 positions were determined with MiXCR. Recombination models were inferred per individual with the repgenHMM and IGoR tools using an EM algorithm. The tcR package in R was used for shared clonotype analysis, with sharing normalized by the product of cloneset sizes. To study raw recombination free of thymic and clonal selection effects, out-of-frame nonproductive sequences were analyzed. In TCRdb, the public reads were trimmed at Q25 with fastp and aligned with MiXCR, with productive beta chains retained. Each CDR3 protein gets just one entry, which takes the most common genes and DNA from the rows behind it. V and J calls and clone size were set by TCRdb, not the authors. A total of 450,000 to 650,000 distinct CDR3 sequences appear in this sample, just under 10% of them only once. The ten largest clones add up to 3% of the sample.

Findings and caveats that apply to the study as a whole: In monozygotic twins, out-of-frame TCR alpha sharing was systematically underestimated by recombination models, although the models agreed with sharing between unrelated individuals. Because the same donors could not be followed over many years, the conclusions depended on cross-sectional statistical analysis. Compared with coincidental sharing between unrelated individuals, an excess of low generation-probability sequences was observed among out-of-frame TCR alpha sequences shared between twins. Invariant T cells such as MAIT and iNKT could partly confound zero-insertion analyses, although diverse VJ usage argued against such confounding for most clonotypes. In beta out-of-frame sequences, excess twin sharing was weaker, because having fewer shared sequences lowered the signal-to-noise ratio. Fewer insertions were carried by abundant cord blood beta clonotypes, a similar but weaker trend appeared in young adult naive repertoires, and no such trend appeared in memory repertoires.

These data were also reused for a study on yellow fever vaccine responses in identical twins. As the second publication notes: The T cell response to vaccination in identical twins was reported by the authors to appear partly convergent and partly personalized. In the study, vaccine-responding T cell clones were precisely tracked in identical twins.

The receptor's source is a woman aged 18-29 years in good health. Recombination linked TRBV29-1 to TRBJ2-7, with 7 middle bases fitting TRBD1. Sequencing was performed on PBMCs. At the DNA level, the sequence is TGCAGCGCCGGCCAGGGGGCCTACGAGCAGTACTTC. Translated, it gives CSAGQGAYEQYF.